This entry concerns a single T cell receptor (beta chain). Its antigen is still unknown. Base qualities are not at hand, and no much larger clone is one base apart. Trimming at the junction amounts to 0 bases on V and 2 bases on J, and the germline ends lie 12 bases apart. The CDR1 and CDR2 encoded by the germline V gene are SGHRS and YFSETQ. From cysteine to phenylalanine, the CDR3 is 15 amino acids long. The only DNA kept is the CDR3, 45 bases in frame from the first base. These data originate in a study of blood T cell repertoires in COVID-19 (dated by TCRdb to the early 2020s). Study-wide context: The collaborator samples originated in the United States, Italy and Spain and spanned the acute and convalescent phases of COVID-19. The prospective study material was composed of cDNA or gDNA derived from T cells, B-cell-depleted T cells, or PBMCs. Deeply sampled blood TCRbeta repertoires from subjects exposed to, actively infected with, or recovered from COVID-19 were included in the dataset. The repertoires were made available in a free public database intended to serve as a resource for research on the immune response to SARS-CoV-2. Samples came from the ongoing ImmuneRACE study (first 160 participants) plus 1,254 subjects from 6 global collaborators. Nearly every sample came with metadata listing a de-identified subject ID, COVID-19 status, age in years and sex. HLA class I and class II types, where available, came from metadata supplied by the sample provider rather than from assay-based typing.

Enrolling through a virtual design, the prospective study's participants ranged in age from roughly 18 to 90 years and lived across approximately 25 United States geographic areas. In the prospective study, participants were assigned to cohorts based on the clinical history participants reported in a screening survey and a study questionnaire. Recovered participants in ImmuneRACE Cohort 3 were defined by two consecutive negative NP/OP PCR tests, clearance by a healthcare professional, or resolution of symptoms. Each participant in the prospective study had whole blood, serum and a nasopharyngeal or oropharyngeal swab collected by mobile phlebotomists. Over a roughly two-month period, participants in the prospective study had the option of providing additional blood draws and questionnaires. Before DNA extraction, blood samples from the prospective study were shipped at room temperature or frozen.

Study-wide findings and limitations: Clinical and demographic metadata were provided uncurated, with the amount varying by source and participant.

TCRbeta CDR3 regions were amplified from genomic DNA using the immunoSEQ Assay, a bias-controlled multiplex PCR. Regarding the original processing steps: Within the assay, amplification of reference gene primers was used to estimate how many nucleated cells each sample contained. Sequence reads were collapsed and filtered to measure the absolute abundance of every unique TCRbeta CDR3 rearrangement. For each sample, productive Simpson clonality was calculated as the square root of Simpson's diversity index across productive rearrangements. The clones in this table, taken by TCRdb from immuneACCESS, are in-frame only. Not every clone is retained; where verified, under half of the shortfall comes from an unresolved V gene, and the cause of the rest is unknown. V and J calls and clone size are those listed in that table; D and trimming were worked out from the DNA. The sample has some 300,000 clones on record, roughly 86% of them singletons. Roughly 10% of the sample is taken by the ten largest.

The origin of this receptor is a woman in her 30s who had recovered from COVID-19. Recombination linked TRBV5-1 to TRBJ2-7; TRBD1 is a weak D gene call, 6 bases matching. Sequenced: PBMCs or T cells enriched from blood (not recorded which). The encoded CDR3 is CASSLAPAGAYEQYF. Read as DNA, the sequence is TGCGCCAGCAGCTTGGCCCCAGCAGGGGCCTACGAGCAGTACTTC.